Listed below are T cell receptor beta chains from one sample, sequenced in a study of blood T cell repertoires in COVID-19. The assay was immunoSEQ multiplex PCR, and TCRdb's table has in-frame clones only and misses some. This repertoire shows approximately 200,000 clones, 84% found once; its top ten account for over 6.5%. Specimen: peripheral blood. These receptors all come from an elderly woman with COVID-19, enrolled during active disease. Each CDR3 is given with its conserved first and last residue. The D gene is left open where the match is weak. Not every row has a clone size; where given, it reads once, few, many or a size class.

V gene,J gene,clone size,D gene,CDR3 protein,CDR3 DNA
TRBV23-1,TRBJ1-5,few,NA,CARIPEGPQHF,TGCGCCAGAATCCCCGAGGGGCCCCAGCATTTT
TRBV7-8,TRBJ1-2,NA,NA,CASSLLGGKGDGYTF,TGTGCCAGCAGCTTATTGGGGGGTAAAGGAGATGGCTACACCTTC
TRBV19,TRBJ2-1,NA,NA,CASSKTVDEQFF,TGTGCCAGTAGTAAGACAGTGGATGAGCAGTTCTTC
TRBV7-3,TRBJ1-1,NA,NA,CASSFSAENTEAFF,TGTGCCAGCAGCTTTTCTGCAGAGAACACTGAAGCTTTCTTT
TRBV28,TRBJ2-1,once,TRBD2,CASSPTGIGGRARAYNEQFF,TGTGCCAGCAGTCCCACGGGTATTGGCGGGAGGGCCAGGGCCTACAATGAGCAGTTCTTC
TRBV10-1,TRBJ1-1,few,NA,CASSLSRNTEAFF,TGCGCCAGCAGCCTGTCCAGGAACACTGAAGCTTTCTTT
TRBV28,TRBJ2-5,NA,TRBD2,CASRGGLAGGETQYF,TGTGCCAGCCGGGGGGGACTAGCGGGAGGAGAGACCCAGTACTTC
TRBV6-5,TRBJ1-1,once,NA,CASKTLQGASEAFF,TGTGCCAGCAAAACATTACAGGGAGCCTCTGAAGCTTTCTTT
TRBV7-8,TRBJ2-2,NA,TRBD1,CASSFYLRGQRMFF,TGTGCCAGCAGCTTTTACCTCCGGGGACAGAGGATGTTTTTT
TRBV20-1,TRBJ2-7,NA,TRBD1,CSASTGVPSYEQYF,TGCAGTGCTAGTACAGGGGTCCCCTCCTACGAGCAGTACTTC
TRBV25-1,TRBJ1-1,NA,NA,CASSEGQWTEAFF,TGTGCCAGCAGTGAAGGGCAGTGGACTGAAGCTTTCTTT
TRBV21-1,TRBJ2-5,NA,NA,CASSTPVLPSTGDQETQYF,TGTGCCAGCAGCACCCCCGTCCTACCGTCCACAGGAGACCAAGAGACCCAGTACTTC
TRBV18,TRBJ1-5,NA,TRBD1,CASSGSGTGFAQPQHF,TGTGCCAGCTCCGGGTCCGGGACAGGGTTCGCTCAGCCCCAGCATTTT
TRBV28,TRBJ2-3,NA,NA,CASSPGGRTDTQYF,TGTGCCAGCAGCCCCGGGGGTAGAACAGATACGCAGTATTTT
TRBV10-3,TRBJ2-3,NA,TRBD2,CAITAASGGDKDTQYF,TGTGCCATCACGGCGGCTAGCGGGGGGGATAAAGATACGCAGTATTTT
TRBV4-1,TRBJ1-3,NA,TRBD1,CASSHLTGQGALLSGNTIYF,TGCGCCAGCAGCCACTTAACGGGACAGGGGGCCCTATTGTCTGGAAACACCATATATTTT
TRBV24-1,TRBJ1-5,NA,TRBD1,CAIPHPTGIEQPQHF,TGTGCCATCCCCCACCCGACAGGGATAGAGCAGCCCCAGCATTTT
TRBV7-9,TRBJ2-3,NA,TRBD2,CASSFAGVADTQYF,TGTGCCAGCAGCTTCGCGGGAGTGGCAGATACGCAGTATTTT
TRBV19,TRBJ1-5,NA,NA,CASRKRGSLGNQPQHF,TGTGCCAGTAGAAAAAGGGGCAGCTTGGGCAATCAGCCCCAGCATTTT
TRBV12-3/TRBV12-4,TRBJ2-3,NA,NA,CASSFARGDTQYF,TGTGCCAGCAGTTTCGCCCGGGGGGATACGCAGTATTTT
TRBV6-4,TRBJ2-2,NA,TRBD2,CASSPRGRGSGELFF,TGTGCCAGCAGCCCCCGCGGGAGAGGGTCCGGGGAGCTGTTTTTT
TRBV6-6,TRBJ1-2,NA,TRBD1,CASSADRAYGYTF,TGTGCCAGCAGCGCAGACAGGGCCTATGGCTACACCTTC
TRBV2,TRBJ1-2,once,NA,CASGVYGYTF,TGTGCCAGCGGAGTCTATGGCTACACCTTC
TRBV7-2,TRBJ1-3,NA,NA,CASSPKAGASGNTIYF,TGTGCCAGCAGCCCGAAAGCGGGGGCATCTGGAAACACCATATATTTT